The 24 T cell receptor beta chains reported below all come from one sample, sequenced in a study of tumor-infiltrating lymphocytes in localized non-small cell lung cancer. Here immunoSEQ multiplex PCR was the method, and the copy in TCRdb shows in-frame clones only, minus some. The data hold 7,000 to 9,500 clones, with 60% to 85% observed a single time. Sequencing used uninvolved lung tissue not adjacent to the tumor. These receptor sequences come from a human donor with non-small cell lung cancer.

The rearrangement links TRBV6-4 to TRBJ2-5; D is perhaps TRBD2 (7 bases). V gave up 4 bases and J gave up 3 bases, with 9 bases separating them. Germline CDR1 is MRHNA and CDR2 is SNTAGT. The CDR3 runs 13 residues. DNA of the CDR3: TGTGCCAGCAGTGGGGGGGGCGAAGAGACCCAGTACTTC. Residues: CASSGGGEETQYF.

This clone is a singleton in its sample. The chain has TRBV9 and TRBJ2-3; D remains unclear. From germline, CDR1 is SGDLS and CDR2 YYNGEE. The CDR3 loop spans 14 amino acids. V dropped 0 bases and J dropped 0 bases, with 5 bases sitting between them. The chain's CDR3 is CASSVDGSTDTQYF. The CDR3 nucleotides are TGTGCCAGCAGCGTAGATGGGAGCACAGATACGCAGTATTTT.

The chain carries TRBV28 and TRBJ2-5; D not certain. V shed 5 bases and J shed 1 base, with 11 bases lying between them. This CDR3 contains 14 residues. Germline V gene lookup returns CDR1 MDHEN and CDR2 SYDVKM. CDR3 region: CASSIRRGQETQYF. The CDR3 DNA follows: TGTGCCAGCAGTATACGGCGTGGCCAAGAGACCCAGTACTTC.

This chain joins TRBV10-3 and TRBJ1-1; 8 positions match TRBD1. Germline lookup yields CDR1 ENHRY and CDR2 SYGVKD. The CDR3 is made up of 14 amino acids. After removal of 6 bases from V and 3 bases from J, the junction contained 6 bases not matched to a gene. CDR3 loop: CAIRRQGLDTEAFF. The CDR3 DNA follows: TGTGCCATCAGACGACAGGGGCTTGACACTGAAGCTTTCTTT.

The chain links TRBV5-4 to TRBJ2-2; 9 bases are a match to TRBD1. The CDR3 has 16 residues. Germline loops: CDR1 SGHNT, CDR2 YYREEE (reference sequence). J gave up 4 bases and V 4 bases, and 8 bases lay outside the gene matches. CDR3 loop: CASSHVQGAGTGELFF. CDR3 bases: TGTGCCAGCAGCCACGTACAGGGGGCGGGCACCGGGGAGCTGTTTTTT.

The V and J genes are TRBV7-9 and TRBJ1-1; unclear D gene. The germline V gene has CDR1 SEHNR and CDR2 FQNEAQ (reference sequence). The V and J ends lost 7 bases and 7 bases respectively, with 16 bases between them. CDR3 length: 13 residues. The CDR3 sequence is CASTLSRSLEAFF. For the CDR3, the DNA is TGTGCCAGCACCCTTTCCCGGAGCCTTGAAGCTTTCTTT.

By share, this clone counts as medium-sized. The rearrangement uses TRBV18 and TRBJ1-2; a weak D match, TRBD1 (6 bases). This CDR3 is built from 14 residues. Germline CDR1 is KGHSH and CDR2 is LQKENI. Trimming shortened V by 2 bases and J by 3 bases, and 10 bases separated the two germline ends. The CDR3 DNA reads TGTGCCAGCTCACCAACAGGGCAGGACTATGGCTACACCTTC. It specifies CASSPTGQDYGYTF.

V is TRBV7-9 and J is TRBJ1-1; TRBD1 matches 7 bases. CDR1 and CDR2 from the germline V gene are SEHNR and FQNEAQ (reference sequence). This CDR3 region has 15 residues. Germline trimming cut 2 bases from V and 1 base from J; bases unmatched to any gene: 4. The CDR3 DNA sequence: TGTGCCAGCAGCTTACGGGAGGGGGCGAACACTGAAGCTTTCTTT. Its translation: CASSLREGANTEAFF.

This chain joins TRBV7-8 and TRBJ1-6; D is ambiguous. Deletions cut 5 bases from V and 0 bases from J, with 17 bases between. This CDR3 region has 18 residues. CDR1 and CDR2 (germline): SGHVS, FQNEAQ. The CDR3 loop is CASSGPLPFRSYNSPLHF. Here the CDR3 DNA reads TGTGCCAGCAGCGGGCCCTTGCCCTTTCGCTCCTATAATTCACCCCTCCACTTT.

The chain employs TRBV2 and TRBJ1-5; D remains ambiguous. The CDR3 consists of 14 residues. V lost 4 bases and J lost 4, with 11 bases in between. Per the germline V gene, CDR1 is SNHLY and CDR2 is FYNNEI. The CDR3 loop reads CASSGAGRNQPQHF. In nucleotides, the CDR3 is TGTGCCAGCAGTGGCGCGGGCAGGAATCAGCCCCAGCATTTT.

The rearrangement joins TRBV5-6 to TRBJ1-5; weak D call: TRBD1 (5 bases). This CDR3 is 13 amino acids long. V lost 4 bases and J 11 bases, leaving 16 bases between the germline ends. Germline assignment: CDR1 SGHDT and CDR2 YYEEEE. The chain's CDR3 is CASSVTGDGTQHF. As DNA, the CDR3 is TGTGCCAGCAGCGTAACGGGGGACGGAACCCAGCATTTT.

The chain combines TRBV4-1 with TRBJ2-5; the match to TRBD1 covers 11 bases. The germline CDR1 and CDR2 sequences are MGHRA and YSYEKL. The CDR3 sequence is 15 residues long. The V segment lost 4 bases and the J segment 1 base; nucleotides outside the gene matches: 2. The CDR3 bases are TGCGCCAGCAGCCCGGGACAGGGGGTCCAAGAGACCCAGTACTTC. As protein: CASSPGQGVQETQYF.

The chain has TRBV11-1 and TRBJ2-6; the D is unclear. CDR1 and CDR2 (germline): SGHAT, FQDESV (reference sequence). CDR3 length: 16 amino acids. V was shortened by 5 bases and J by 4 bases, with 15 bases between the two germline ends. Here the CDR3 DNA reads TGTGCCAGCAGCAAAAGGACGGGTTTAGGGGCCAACGTCCTGACTTTC. It specifies CASSKRTGLGANVLTF.

This rearrangement joins TRBV5-1 to TRBJ2-1, with 7 bases lining up with TRBD2. Germline assignment: CDR1 SGHRS and CDR2 YFSETQ. V was pared by 0 bases and J by 2 bases, with 2 bases of the junction left unmatched. The CDR3 contains 15 residues. The chain's CDR3 is CASSLGGSTYNEQFF. DNA for the CDR3: TGCGCCAGCAGCTTGGGCGGGAGCACCTACAATGAGCAGTTCTTC.

V gene TRBV28 combines with J gene TRBJ2-1; tentatively, D is TRBD2 (5 bases). This CDR3 is 14 amino acids long. Deletions cut 3 bases from V and 5 bases from J, with 11 bases between. CDR1 is MDHEN, CDR2 SYDVKM, per germline. The CDR3 region is CASSLRSGNNEQFF. The CDR3 DNA reads as TGTGCCAGCAGTTTGAGGTCGGGGAACAATGAGCAGTTCTTC.

V gene TRBV5-5 combines with J gene TRBJ2-7; D remains ambiguous. The germline V gene encodes CDR1 SGHKS and CDR2 YYEKEE (reference sequence). Deletions cut 0 bases from V and 4 bases from J, with 2 bases between. The CDR3 is made up of 11 amino acids. CDR3: CASSLGYEQYF. The CDR3, as DNA: TGTGCCAGCAGCTTGGGTTACGAGCAGTACTTC.

The chain uses TRBV19 and TRBJ1-1, with D possibly TRBD1 on 5 matching bases. Trimming shortened V by 6 bases and J by 4 bases, and 18 bases separated the two germline ends. From germline, CDR1 is LNHDA and CDR2 SQIVND (reference sequence). The CDR3 is 15 residues long. CDR3 sequence: CASSRSDTGATEAFF. The CDR3 DNA is TGTGCCAGTAGCCGTTCGGACACTGGGGCCACTGAAGCTTTCTTT.

The chain uses TRBV19 and TRBJ1-5, with D possibly TRBD1 on 5 matching bases. CDR1 is LNHDA and CDR2 is SQIVND in the germline V gene (reference sequence). The CDR3 consists of 15 residues. With 0 bases removed from V and 6 bases from J, the gap between germline ends came to 12 bases. This chain's CDR3 is CASSIDAGLGQPQHF. CDR3 DNA: TGTGCCAGTAGTATAGACGCAGGGTTGGGTCAGCCCCAGCATTTT. Using reference TRBV19 and TRBJ1-5 for the parts outside the CDR3, the full variable domain is DGGITQSPKYLFRKEGQNVTLSCEQNLNHDAMYWYRQDPGQGLRLIYYSQIVNDFQKGDIAEGYSVSREKKESFPLTVTSAQKNPTAFYLCASSIDAGLGQPQHFGDGTRLSIL.

In DNA form, the CDR3 reads TGTGCCAGTAGTATCCAGCGGCCCACAGATACGCAGTATTTT. This encodes CASSIQRPTDTQYF. The chain employs TRBV19 and TRBJ2-3, with TRBD2 as a possible D gene (5 bases). The CDR3 is 14 residues long. The V end was cut by 3 bases, the J end by 2 bases, with 9 bases between. The germline gives CDR1 LNHDA, CDR2 SQIVND (reference sequence).

This chain joins TRBV28 and TRBJ1-1; D uncertain. Germline V CDR1 and CDR2: MDHEN, SYDVKM. This CDR3 is built from 8 residues. V gave up 8 bases and J gave up 7 bases, with 2 bases separating them. As DNA, the CDR3 is TGTGCCAGCGGTGAAGCTTTCTTT. It encodes CASGEAFF.

The count of this clone is one. The CDR3 region is CSVGDGTGKGYTF. The CDR3 DNA reads TGCAGCGTTGGGGATGGGACAGGGAAGGGCTACACCTTC. The rearrangement joins TRBV29-1 to TRBJ1-2, with TRBD1 identical over 9 bases. The germline V gene encodes CDR1 SQVTM and CDR2 ANQGSEA. CDR3 length: 13 residues. The J segment lost 8 bases and the V segment lost 4 bases, leaving 8 bases of the junction unmatched.

The chain couples TRBV6-4 to TRBJ2-5; D unclear. The CDR3 length is 14 residues. Between the trimmed V and J ends, which lost 0 bases and 7 bases, there was a span of 12 bases. The germline CDR1 and CDR2 sequences are MRHNA and SNTAGT. The CDR3 sequence: CASSDSVGSGTQYF. The DNA for the CDR3 is TGTGCCAGCAGTGACTCGGTGGGGTCGGGGACCCAGTACTTC.

The chain couples TRBV28 to TRBJ1-1; 7 nucleotides match TRBD1. The CDR3 sequence is 17 residues long. The ends lost 5 bases at V and 0 bases at J; junction bases unmatched: 12. The germline gives CDR1 MDHEN, CDR2 SYDVKM. Here the CDR3 DNA reads TGTGCCAGCAGTACCTCCCGACAGGGTTTTATGAACACTGAAGCTTTCTTT. Amino acid sequence: CASSTSRQGFMNTEAFF.

In regard to this clone: Compared with germline, one end of the junction differs, possibly owing to a read error. The chain joins TRBV19 to TRBJ1-4; D call uncertain. The CDR3 covers 11 residues. The germline V gene has CDR1 LNHDA and CDR2 SQIVND (reference sequence). This CDR3 reads CAMLLWDVEIF. CDR3 nucleotides: TGTGCCATGCTCCTCTGGGATGTGGAAATTTTT.